This record looks at one T cell receptor (beta chain) sequence and its context. Its antigen is unidentified. This entry comes from a study of blood T cells in healthy people across ages. Trimming cost V 2 bases and J 12 bases, with 23 bases left between them. The germline V gene has CDR1 SGHTA and CDR2 FQGNSA. This CDR3 contains 16 residues. The study, taken as a whole, reports: Whereas aged donors had fewer naive CD4+ cells, long-lived donors had more of them and higher diversity.

Each sample gave at least 6 million isolated PBMCs. Each sample provided at least 5 micrograms of extracted total RNA. The use of a sample-barcoded 5' primer and a J-beta primer mix characterized a second PCR of about 7 to 12 cycles. TCRdb reprocessed the 5' RACE reads via MiXCR and lists one record per CDR3 protein. Of around 790,000 distinct CDR3 sequences listed, 40% to 50% are singletons. The gene calls are TRBV7-2 and TRBJ2-1; possibly TRBD2 for D (7 bases). Sequenced sample: blood. This TCR was sampled from a man aged 55-75 years in good health. The chain's CDR3 is CASSLQASGRSGAQFF. The CDR3 DNA sequence: TGTGCCAGCAGCTTACAGGCTAGCGGACGATCAGGGGCGCAGTTCTTC.